This passage covers 25 T cell receptor beta chains from one sample sequenced in a study of shared clonotypes between healthy human individuals. Sequencing was performed with immunoSEQ multiplex PCR; in TCRdb, only in-frame clones are kept and a portion is missing. The data show over 1.5 million clones, approximately 98% seen once. The sequenced material came from naive CD4+ T cells sorted from blood. Stated subset: CD45RA+ positively selected. The source of these receptors is a man aged 25-45 years in good health.

The chain links TRBV28 to TRBJ2-7; the D call may be TRBD1 or TRBD2 (5 bases each). Trimming removed 6 bases at V and 6 bases at J, with 12 bases between. The germline gives CDR1 MDHEN, CDR2 SYDVKM. CDR3 size: 12 residues. As DNA, the CDR3 is TGTGCCAGCAGCCCTGTCGGGACCGAGCAGTACTTC. Translation gives CASSPVGTEQYF.

V usage is TRBV27 and J usage is TRBJ2-5; 8 nucleotides agree with TRBD1. V shed 5 bases and J 4 bases; nucleotides not matched to a gene: 9. The CDR3 length is 15 residues. Germline V lookup: CDR1 MNHEY, CDR2 SMNVEV (reference sequence). The CDR3 DNA is TGTGCCAGCAGTGGAAGACAGGGGCGGAGAGAGACCCAGTACTTC. The encoded protein is CASSGRQGRRETQYF.

The chain is built from TRBV10-3 and TRBJ2-5; no clear D. This CDR3 is 13 amino acids long. Germline CDR1 is ENHRY and CDR2 is SYGVKD. Trimming left V 6 bases short and J 0 bases short, with 8 bases between. This CDR3 reads CAIRVGYQETQYF. The CDR3 DNA reads TGTGCCATCAGAGTTGGGTACCAAGAGACCCAGTACTTC.

The V call is TRBV6-1, the J call TRBJ2-1; D unresolved. The CDR3 covers 11 residues. Germline V CDR1 and CDR2: MNHNS, SASEGT. Trimming left V 4 bases short and J 7 bases short, with 5 bases between. CDR3 nucleotide sequence: TGTGCCAGCAGTGGAGTAAATGAGCAGTTCTTC. This codes for CASSGVNEQFF.

DNA of the CDR3: TGTGCCAGCAGCCCTGGTGAGACAGGGCCCTACAATGAGCAGTTCTTC. Translated: CASSPGETGPYNEQFF. The rearrangement joins TRBV7-9 to TRBJ2-1, with TRBD1 identical over 7 bases. J lost 2 bases, V lost 5 bases, and 9 bases had no gene match. The CDR3 is 16 residues long. Germline CDR1 and CDR2: SEHNR and FQNEAQ (reference sequence).

The V and J genes are TRBV9 and TRBJ1-2, with TRBD1 identical over 7 bases. V dropped 4 bases and J dropped 2; count of bases not matched to a gene: 2. The CDR3 consists of 13 residues. CDR1 is SGDLS, CDR2 YYNGEE, per germline. The CDR3 is CASSRTGNYGYTF. In DNA, the CDR3 is TGTGCCAGCAGCCGGACAGGAAACTATGGCTACACCTTC.

In its sample, this clone was seen once. The chain uses TRBV7-6 and TRBJ2-3; 7 positions match TRBD2. After removal of 5 bases from V and 3 bases from J, the junction contained 14 bases not matched to a gene. The germline CDR1 and CDR2 sequences are SGHVS and FNYEAQ. The CDR3 loop spans 17 amino acids. This CDR3 reads CASSLGVAGVETDTQYF. The DNA for the CDR3 is TGTGCCAGCAGCCTAGGGGTGGCGGGAGTTGAGACAGATACGCAGTATTTT.

The chain employs TRBV9 and TRBJ2-5; 11 bases are a match to TRBD2. This CDR3 comprises 15 residues. V shed 4 bases, J shed 7 bases, and the junction held 9 bases outside the gene matches. Germline assignment: CDR1 SGDLS and CDR2 YYNGEE. The CDR3 here is CASSWTSGQVGTQYF. The CDR3 region has the DNA TGTGCCAGCAGCTGGACTAGCGGGCAGGTCGGGACCCAGTACTTC.

The chain combines TRBV6-6 with TRBJ2-7; 8 positions agree with TRBD1. V shed 4 bases and J 6 bases; nucleotides not matched to a gene: 8. Germline values: CDR1 MNHNY, CDR2 SVGAGI (reference sequence). The CDR3 runs 14 residues. The DNA of the CDR3 is TGTGCCAGCAGTTCCTTAAACAGGGGGTCCGAGCAGTACTTC. Protein sequence: CASSSLNRGSEQYF.

This clone has just one count. The chain is built from TRBV28 and TRBJ2-7, with TRBD2 identical over 9 bases. Germline assignment: CDR1 MDHEN and CDR2 SYDVKM. CDR3 length: 15 residues. After removal of 2 bases from V and 6 bases from J, the junction contained 8 bases not matched to a gene. The CDR3 nucleotides are TGTGCCAGCAGTTTAGGCCTAGCGGGGACTTCCGAGCAGTACTTC. Its translation: CASSLGLAGTSEQYF.

On this clone: This CDR3 is also generated by other DNA sequences in the sample. This chain connects TRBV18 to TRBJ2-2; no firm D call. The V gene's germline CDR1 is KGHSH and CDR2 LQKENI. The CDR3 runs to 13 residues. V lost 2 bases to trimming and J lost 3 bases, with 4 bases between them. The CDR3 here is CASSPRDTGELFF. CDR3 nucleotides: TGTGCCAGCTCACCAAGGGACACCGGGGAGCTGTTTTTT.

The V call is TRBV5-1, the J call TRBJ2-3, with 9 bases fitting TRBD2. Looked up from germline, CDR1 is SGHRS and CDR2 is YFSETQ. This CDR3 has 17 amino acids. The junction had 5 bases not matched to a gene; V was cut back by 0 bases and J by 0 bases. The CDR3 DNA sequence: TGCGCCAGCAGCTTGGGCCCACTAGCGGGTAGCACAGATACGCAGTATTTT. Amino acids: CASSLGPLAGSTDTQYF.

Comment on this clone: Compared with germline, one end of the junction differs, possibly owing to a read error. This chain links TRBV6-1 with TRBJ2-1, with no clear D. The CDR3 consists of 12 residues. Germline loops: CDR1 MNHNS, CDR2 SASEGT. The CDR3 is CASSEIGQRRVF. The CDR3 DNA follows: TGTGCCAGCAGTGAAATCGGGCAGAGAAGGGTCTTC.

The chain is built from TRBV10-3 and TRBJ2-7; 9 nucleotides line up with TRBD2. CDR1 ENHRY and CDR2 SYGVKD come from the germline V gene. The CDR3 has 15 amino acids. V lost 2 bases to trimming and J lost 6 bases; unmatched junction nucleotides: 8. CDR3 sequence reads: CAISEVVAGAGEQYF. In DNA form, the CDR3 reads TGTGCCATCAGTGAGGTGGTAGCGGGAGCGGGCGAGCAGTACTTC.

The CDR3 here is CASRTGNEQYF. CDR3 nucleotides: TGTGCCAGCAGAACAGGGAACGAGCAGTACTTC. The rearrangement uses TRBV2 and TRBJ2-7; a weak D match, TRBD1 (6 bases). The V and J ends lost 6 bases and 5 bases respectively, with 8 bases between them. The V gene's germline CDR1 is SNHLY and CDR2 FYNNEI. The CDR3 runs 11 residues. Combining the CDR3 with reference TRBV2 and TRBJ2-7 gives the whole variable domain EPEVTQTPSHQVTQMGQEVILRCVPISNHLYFYWYRQILGQKVEFLVSFYNNEISEKSEIFDDQFSVERPDGSNFTLKIRSTKLEDSAMYFCASRTGNEQYFGPGTRLTVT.

The rearrangement joins TRBV9 to TRBJ1-4, with TRBD1 as a possible D gene (6 bases). The germline V gene has CDR1 SGDLS and CDR2 YYNGEE. V was pared by 4 bases and J by 5 bases, with 18 bases between. There are 16 residues in the CDR3. CDR3 in amino acids: CASSSTNGGPNEKLFF. CDR3 DNA sequence: TGTGCCAGCAGCTCTACTAATGGGGGCCCCAATGAAAAACTGTTTTTT.

This chain connects TRBV7-2 to TRBJ2-7; D is uncertain. Germline CDR1 SGHTA, CDR2 FQGNSA. Deletions cut 5 bases from V and 7 bases from J, with 15 bases between. The CDR3 totals 13 residues. The CDR3 nucleotides are TGTGCCAGCAGCCCGACCTGGGGAACTGAGCAGTACTTC. This gives the protein CASSPTWGTEQYF. Complete variable domain (other parts from reference TRBV7-2 and TRBJ2-7): GAGVSQSPSNKVTEKGKDVELRCDPISGHTALYWYRQSLGQGLEFLIYFQGNSAPDKSGLPSDRFSAERTGGSVSTLTIQRTQQEDSAVYLCASSPTWGTEQYFGPGTRLTVT.

This chain uses TRBV7-9 with TRBJ2-2; D not resolved. This CDR3 spans 16 amino acids. Germline CDR1 and CDR2: SEHNR and FQNEAQ (reference sequence). V gave up 1 base and J gave up 0 bases, with 9 bases separating them. The CDR3 reads CASSLVANSNTGELFF. In nucleotides, the CDR3 is TGTGCCAGCAGCTTAGTTGCTAACTCGAACACCGGGGAGCTGTTTTTT.

The rearrangement links TRBV7-9 to TRBJ1-2; no reliable D call. Germline-derived CDR1 and CDR2 are SEHNR and FQNEAQ (reference sequence). The CDR3 loop spans 17 amino acids. V lost 3 bases and J 3 bases, leaving 20 bases between the germline ends. The CDR3 is CASSFWRIGDTDYGYTF. CDR3 in DNA: TGTGCCAGCAGCTTTTGGAGGATAGGAGATACGGACTATGGCTACACCTTC.

This clone has just one count. The rearrangement joins TRBV9 to TRBJ2-2; 10 bases fit TRBD2. CDR1 SGDLS and CDR2 YYNGEE come from the germline V gene. The CDR3 sequence is 17 residues long. V lost 0 bases and J lost 1; bases outside the gene matches: 3. DNA of the CDR3: TGTGCCAGCAGCGTAGCCGGACTAGCGGTGAACACCGGGGAGCTGTTTTTT. Amino acid sequence: CASSVAGLAVNTGELFF.

This chain uses TRBV19 with TRBJ1-5; D gene ambiguous. Deletions cut 5 bases from V and 2 bases from J, with 16 bases between. Per germline, CDR1 LNHDA and CDR2 SQIVND (reference sequence). This CDR3 has 16 residues. The CDR3 here is CASSYKWPGGNQPQHF. CDR3 nucleotide sequence: TGTGCCAGTAGTTATAAGTGGCCCGGGGGCAATCAGCCCCAGCATTTT. Filled out from reference TRBV19 and TRBJ1-5, the complete variable domain reads DGGITQSPKYLFRKEGQNVTLSCEQNLNHDAMYWYRQDPGQGLRLIYYSQIVNDFQKGDIAEGYSVSREKKESFPLTVTSAQKNPTAFYLCASSYKWPGGNQPQHFGDGTRLSIL.

The gene calls are TRBV19 and TRBJ2-1, with D unresolved. V was clipped by 5 bases and J by 10 bases, with 12 bases between them. This CDR3 comprises 12 residues. Germline CDR1 reads LNHDA; CDR2 reads SQIVND (reference sequence). CDR3 DNA: TGTGCCAGTAGTGTCGCTGGGTTCGAGCAGTTCTTC. Protein sequence: CASSVAGFEQFF.

J is TRBJ2-1 and V is TRBV6-1; maybe TRBD2 (5 bases). CDR1 and CDR2 (germline): MNHNS, SASEGT. The CDR3 has 13 residues. Trimming cost V 2 bases and J 5 bases, with 7 bases left between them. CDR3 nucleotides: TGTGCCAGCAGTGAATTAGCGAACAATGAGCAGTTCTTC. Its protein product is CASSELANNEQFF.

The chain recombines TRBV28 with TRBJ1-2; D remains ambiguous. CDR3 length equals 13 residues. V shed 6 bases and J shed 4 bases, with 12 bases lying between them. Germline CDR1 MDHEN, CDR2 SYDVKM. The CDR3 DNA reads TGTGCCAGCAGGAATCCGGGCACCTATGGCTACACCTTC. This codes for CASRNPGTYGYTF.

The gene calls are TRBV5-1 and TRBJ2-2; TRBD1 is a possible D gene (6 bases). The germline CDR1 and CDR2 sequences are SGHRS and YFSETQ. The CDR3 extends over 16 amino acids. V was pared by 7 bases and J by 3 bases, with 19 bases between. The CDR3 is CASCTAGGADTGELFF. The CDR3, as DNA: TGCGCCAGCTGCACAGCTGGGGGCGCCGACACCGGGGAGCTGTTTTTT.